The T cell receptor beta chain under discussion was sequenced for a study of response to subunit inactivated influenza vaccine (dated by TCRdb to about 2018). About the investigation overall: To follow how T cells responded to a trivalent subunit inactivated influenza vaccine, the researchers relied on deep quantitative profiling of the T cell receptor repertoire.

Overall results and qualifications from the work: According to the authors, only a limited number of new T cells may be recruited by each seasonal influenza vaccination.

The library was produced with RT-PCR. Sequencing was carried out with an Illumina HiSeq 2500. Starting from the raw public reads, TCRdb applied fastp trimming at Q25, assembled clones with MiXCR and retained in-frame beta chains. CDR3 protein sequences are deduplicated, and each keeps its most common genes and DNA. Across this sample there are 450,000 to 500,000 distinct CDR3 sequences, with 11% seen only once. The biggest ten clones account for about an eighth of the sample. This specimen's time point label, per the study, means: 45 to 55 days after influenza vaccine administration. A remark on this clonotype: Its specific antigen is unknown. Per-nucleotide qualities are absent, and no much larger clonotype sits a single base away.

The CDR3 measures 13 amino acids from cysteine to phenylalanine. Kept here is only the CDR3 DNA, which spans 39 bases and is read in frame from base 1. CDR1 and CDR2 (DFQATT, SNEGSKA) derive from the germline V gene (reference sequence). V was cut back by 5 bases and J by 6 bases, leaving a gap of 14 bases between them. Material: PBMCs from blood, obtained 40 to 50 days after vaccination. This TCR came from a middle-aged man who received an inactivated influenza vaccine. Donor details come from another sample of the same person, matched by shared clones. Recombination linked TRBV20-1 to TRBJ1-3; tentative D gene TRBD1, with 6 bases matching. The bases are TGCAGTGCTGGCCCCAGGGGCATAAACACCATATATTTT. This yields the protein CSAGPRGINTIYF.